This TCR beta chain was identified during a study of tumor-infiltrating lymphocytes in localized non-small cell lung cancer. This CDR3 contains 15 residues. Within the sample, this clone is medium-sized. The method was immunoSEQ multiplex PCR; TCRdb's version includes in-frame clones alone and lacks a portion of them. The sample lists 11,000 to 15,000 clones, about 71% occurring once. This clonotype originated in a human donor with non-small cell lung cancer. The material sequenced was uninvolved lung tissue not adjacent to the tumor. The V and J genes are TRBV21-1 and TRBJ2-7. TRBV21-1 is shown as a pseudogene. This CDR3 reads CASSSRLGYWPEQYV. The CDR3 DNA is TGTGCCAGCAGCTCCCGATTAGGGTACTGGCCCGAGCAGTACGTC.